Sequencing of this T cell receptor beta chain was carried out in a study of cytomegalovirus exposure and HLA in healthy donors. Trimming removed 3 bases at V and 8 bases at J, with 13 bases between. CDR3 length: 13 amino acids. CDR1 SNHLY and CDR2 FYNNEI come from the germline V gene. A word on this clone: Its target is unknown.

This PCR relied on a set of 60 Vbeta primers and 13 Jbeta primers. Sequenced by immunoSEQ multiplex PCR; TCRdb stores in-frame clones only, minus some. The sample lists some 140,000 clones; approximately 80% were seen once. Findings of the study overall: Later analysis identified a missense DCLRE1C variant that was linked to TCR beta V- and J-gene trimming. 87-base-pair reads could not separate some V segments, including TRBV6-2 and TRBV6-3.

The sequencing input was PBMCs. This chain joins TRBV2 and TRBJ1-2; TRBD1 might be the D (6 bases). The clonotype comes from a man aged 25-45 years in good health and CMV-seronegative. The CDR3: CASSEGGRGGYTF. The CDR3 nucleotides are TGTGCCAGCAGTGAGGGGGGGCGCGGAGGCTACACCTTC.